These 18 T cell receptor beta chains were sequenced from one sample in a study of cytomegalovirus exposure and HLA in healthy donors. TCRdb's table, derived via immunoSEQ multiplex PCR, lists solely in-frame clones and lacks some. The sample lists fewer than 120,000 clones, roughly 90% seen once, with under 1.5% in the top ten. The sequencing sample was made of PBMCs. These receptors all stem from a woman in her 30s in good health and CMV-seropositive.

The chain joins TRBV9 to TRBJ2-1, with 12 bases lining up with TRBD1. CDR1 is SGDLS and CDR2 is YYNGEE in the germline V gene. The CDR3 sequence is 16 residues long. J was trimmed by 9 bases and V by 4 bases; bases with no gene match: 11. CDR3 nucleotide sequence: TGTGCCAGCAGCCACCGGGACAGGGGGCGAGGGGGTGAGCAGTTCTTC. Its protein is CASSHRDRGRGGEQFF.

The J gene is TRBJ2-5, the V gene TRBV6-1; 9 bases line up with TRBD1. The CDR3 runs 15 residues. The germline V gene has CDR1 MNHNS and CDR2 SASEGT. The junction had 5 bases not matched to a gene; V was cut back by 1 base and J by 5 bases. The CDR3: CASSEEGQGVETQYF. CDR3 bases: TGTGCCAGCAGTGAAGAGGGACAGGGTGTGGAGACCCAGTACTTC.

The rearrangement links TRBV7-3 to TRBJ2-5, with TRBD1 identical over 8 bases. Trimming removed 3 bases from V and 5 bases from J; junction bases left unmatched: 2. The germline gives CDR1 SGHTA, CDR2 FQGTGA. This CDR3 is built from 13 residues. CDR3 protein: CASSLGQDETQYF. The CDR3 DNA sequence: TGTGCCAGCAGCTTGGGACAGGACGAGACCCAGTACTTC.

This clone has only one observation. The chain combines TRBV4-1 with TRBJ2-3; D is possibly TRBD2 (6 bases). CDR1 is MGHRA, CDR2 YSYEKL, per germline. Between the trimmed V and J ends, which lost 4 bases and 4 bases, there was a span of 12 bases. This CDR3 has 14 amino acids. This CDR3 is CASSLGTPPDTQYF. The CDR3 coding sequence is TGCGCCAGCAGCCTCGGGACTCCCCCAGATACGCAGTATTTT.

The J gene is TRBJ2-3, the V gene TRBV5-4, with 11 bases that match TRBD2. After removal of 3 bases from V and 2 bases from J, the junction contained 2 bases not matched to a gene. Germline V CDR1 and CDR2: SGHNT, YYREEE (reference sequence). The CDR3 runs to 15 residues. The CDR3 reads CASSWGLADTDTQYF. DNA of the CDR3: TGTGCCAGCAGCTGGGGACTAGCGGACACAGATACGCAGTATTTT.

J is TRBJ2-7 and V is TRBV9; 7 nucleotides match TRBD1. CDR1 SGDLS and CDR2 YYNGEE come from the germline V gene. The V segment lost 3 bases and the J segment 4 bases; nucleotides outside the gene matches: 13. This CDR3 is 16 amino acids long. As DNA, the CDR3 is TGTGCCAGCAGCGCCCGACAGGGCCCCCTGGGGTACGAGCAGTACTTC. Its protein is CASSARQGPLGYEQYF.

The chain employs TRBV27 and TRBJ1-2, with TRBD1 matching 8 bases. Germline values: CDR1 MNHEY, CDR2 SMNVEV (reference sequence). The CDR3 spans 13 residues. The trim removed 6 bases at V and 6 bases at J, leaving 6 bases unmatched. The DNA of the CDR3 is TGTGCCAGCAGCTTTAAGGACAGGGATGGCTACACCTTC. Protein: CASSFKDRDGYTF.

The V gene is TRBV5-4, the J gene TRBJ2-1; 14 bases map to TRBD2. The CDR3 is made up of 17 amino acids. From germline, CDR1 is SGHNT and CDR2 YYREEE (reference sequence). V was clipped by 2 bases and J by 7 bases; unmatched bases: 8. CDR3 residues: CASSLGGLAGAENEQFF. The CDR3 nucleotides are TGTGCCAGCAGCTTAGGGGGACTAGCGGGAGCGGAAAATGAGCAGTTCTTC.

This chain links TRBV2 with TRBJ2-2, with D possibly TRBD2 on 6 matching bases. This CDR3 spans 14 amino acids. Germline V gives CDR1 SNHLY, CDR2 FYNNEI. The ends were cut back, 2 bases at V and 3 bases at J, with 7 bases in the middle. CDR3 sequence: CASSESGDTGELFF. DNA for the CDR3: TGTGCCAGCAGTGAATCGGGGGACACCGGGGAGCTGTTTTTT.

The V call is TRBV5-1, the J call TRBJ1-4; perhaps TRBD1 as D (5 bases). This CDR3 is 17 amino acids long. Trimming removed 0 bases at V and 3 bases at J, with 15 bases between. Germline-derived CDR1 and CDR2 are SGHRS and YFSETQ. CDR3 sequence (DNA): TGCGCCAGCAGCTTGGGGCAGGGCGAAGGAGCTAATGAAAAACTGTTTTTT. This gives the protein CASSLGQGEGANEKLFF.

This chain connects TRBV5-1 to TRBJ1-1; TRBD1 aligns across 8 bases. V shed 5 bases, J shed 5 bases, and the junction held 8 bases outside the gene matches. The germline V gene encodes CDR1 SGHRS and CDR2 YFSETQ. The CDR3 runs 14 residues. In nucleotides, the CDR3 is TGCGCCAGCAGTGACCAGGGGGCGGGAACTGAAGCTTTCTTT. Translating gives CASSDQGAGTEAFF.

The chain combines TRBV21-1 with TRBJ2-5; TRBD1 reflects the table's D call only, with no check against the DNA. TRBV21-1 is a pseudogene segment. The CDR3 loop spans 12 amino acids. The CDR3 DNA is TGTGCCAGCATACAGGGTCTGGAGACCCAGTACTTC. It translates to CASIQGLETQYF.

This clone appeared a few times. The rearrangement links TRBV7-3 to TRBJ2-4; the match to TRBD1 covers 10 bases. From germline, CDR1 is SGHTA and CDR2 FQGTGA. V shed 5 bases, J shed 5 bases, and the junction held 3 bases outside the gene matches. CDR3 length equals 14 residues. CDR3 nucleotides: TGTGCCAGCAGCCGCGGACAGGGGGAAAACATTCAGTACTTC. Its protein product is CASSRGQGENIQYF. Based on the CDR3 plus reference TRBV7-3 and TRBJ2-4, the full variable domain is GAGVSQTPSNKVTEKGKYVELRCDPISGHTALYWYRQSLGQGPEFLIYFQGTGAADDSGLPNDRFFAVRPEGSVSTLKIQRTERGDSAVYLCASSRGQGENIQYFGAGTRLSVL.

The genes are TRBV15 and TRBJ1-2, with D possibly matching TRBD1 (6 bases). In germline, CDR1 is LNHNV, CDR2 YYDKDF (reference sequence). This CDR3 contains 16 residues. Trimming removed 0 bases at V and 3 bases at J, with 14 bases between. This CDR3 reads CATSRDWGQNDYGYTF. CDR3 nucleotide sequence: TGTGCCACCAGCAGAGACTGGGGGCAGAACGACTATGGCTACACCTTC.

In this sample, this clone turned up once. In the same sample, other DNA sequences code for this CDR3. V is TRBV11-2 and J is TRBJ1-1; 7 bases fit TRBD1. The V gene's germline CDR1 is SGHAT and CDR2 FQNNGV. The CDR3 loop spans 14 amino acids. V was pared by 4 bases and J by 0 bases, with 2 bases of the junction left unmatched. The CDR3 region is CASSSTGVNTEAFF. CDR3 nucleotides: TGTGCCAGCAGCTCCACAGGGGTGAACACTGAAGCTTTCTTT.

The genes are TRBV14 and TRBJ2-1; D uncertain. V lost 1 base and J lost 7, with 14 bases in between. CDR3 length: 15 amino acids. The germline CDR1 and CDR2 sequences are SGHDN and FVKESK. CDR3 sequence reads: CASSQGPFLRNEQFF. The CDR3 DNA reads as TGTGCCAGCAGCCAAGGCCCCTTTTTGAGAAATGAGCAGTTCTTC.

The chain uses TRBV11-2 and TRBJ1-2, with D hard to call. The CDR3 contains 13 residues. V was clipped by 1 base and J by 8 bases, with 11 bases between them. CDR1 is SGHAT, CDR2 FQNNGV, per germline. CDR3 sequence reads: CASSLALTTGYTF. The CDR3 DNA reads TGTGCCAGCAGCTTAGCTCTGACAACAGGCTACACCTTC.

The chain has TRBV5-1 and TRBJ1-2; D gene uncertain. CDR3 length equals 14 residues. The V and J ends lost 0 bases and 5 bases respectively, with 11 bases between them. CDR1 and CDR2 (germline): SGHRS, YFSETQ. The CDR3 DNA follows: TGCGCCAGCAGCTTGGTTGTTAGAGAATATGGCTACACCTTC. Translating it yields CASSLVVREYGYTF.